This TCR beta chain emerged from a study of breast tumors, draining lymph nodes, adjacent tissues. Ten or more counts support this clonotype. TCRdb redid the calling of the multiplex PCR reads with MiXCR, one entry per CDR3 protein. The sample shows over 200,000 distinct CDR3 sequences, under 40% of them seen only once. With 4 bases removed from V and 0 bases from J, the gap between germline ends came to 10 bases. Germline V gene lookup returns CDR1 MNHEY and CDR2 SVGAGI. CDR3 length: 15 residues. The lymph nodes were axillary draining lymph nodes from breast cancer patients. The chain links TRBV6-5 to TRBJ1-3; D unclear. The sequence came from a female donor with breast cancer. Some clones in this sample may be carry-over from other donors' samples. The specimen was axillary lymph node tissue. The CDR3, as DNA: TGTGCCAGCAGTTTGACGTTCTCCTCTGGAAACACCATATATTTT. This encodes CASSLTFSSGNTIYF.